This is a list of T cell receptor beta chains from one sample in a study of OX40 agonist ivuxolimab in advanced cancers. Clones were sequenced by immunoSEQ multiplex PCR, and TCRdb holds only the in-frame ones, with some missing. The sample contains about 91,000 clones, roughly 85% of which appear only once. Material: CD4+ or CD8+ T cells sorted from blood, obtained in a trial of the OX40 agonist ivuxolimab. All receptors derive from an adult with an advanced solid tumor such as melanoma, head and neck, liver or kidney cancer. Each CDR3 is given with its conserved first and last residue. A D gene is named only where the DNA matches it firmly. Some rows have no size entry. The others give once, few or many, or a class for an expanded clone.

J | size | D | V | DNA | CDR3
TRBJ2-3 | NA | NA | TRBV9 | TGTGCCAGCAGCGTACGAACCTCCACAGATACGCAGTATTTT | CASSVRTSTDTQYF
TRBJ1-4 | NA | NA | TRBV2 | TGTGCCAGCGTAGGCGGCGGGGCAACTAATGAAAAACTGTTTTTT | CASVGGGATNEKLFF
TRBJ1-2 | NA | NA | TRBV4-2 | TGTGCCAGCAGCCAATTTACCGGGATCGAGAGCTCCTATGGCTACACCTTC | CASSQFTGIESSYGYTF
TRBJ1-3 | NA | NA | TRBV2 | TGTGCCAGCATTGGGGTCTCTGGAAACACCATATATTTT | CASIGVSGNTIYF
TRBJ2-6 | NA | NA | TRBV2 | TGTGCCAGCACTCCATCCGCGGGGGCCAACGTCCTGACTTTC | CASTPSAGANVLTF
TRBJ2-1 | NA | NA | TRBV7-3 | TGTGCCAGCAGCCGAGGACGGTACAATGAGCAGTTCTTC | CASSRGRYNEQFF
TRBJ1-2 | many | NA | TRBV4-1 | TGCGCCAGCAGCCAAGATGCCCTCCCGAGGAGGGTCGGCTACACCTTC | CASSQDALPRRVGYTF
TRBJ1-2 | NA | NA | TRBV7-9 | TGTGCCAGCAGCCCCCGAGGTTACGGCTACACCTTC | CASSPRGYGYTF
TRBJ2-1 | NA | NA | TRBV29-1 | TGCAGCGTTGAGGGGAGCTCCTACAATGAGCAGTTCTTC | CSVEGSSYNEQFF
TRBJ2-1 | NA | NA | TRBV12-5 | TGTGCTAGTGGTTTCCTGACAGTCGAAAATGAGCAGTTCTTC | CASGFLTVENEQFF
TRBJ2-7 | NA | TRBD2 | TRBV7-8 | TGTGCCAGCAGCTTAGCGATCCGCGGGGGGTCCTACGAGCAGTACTTC | CASSLAIRGGSYEQYF
TRBJ2-3 | NA | NA | TRBV5-1 | TGCGCCAGCAGCTTGGAAGGGGGAACAGATACGCAGTATTTT | CASSLEGGTDTQYF
TRBJ1-2 | NA | TRBD1 | TRBV5-1 | TGCGCCAGCAGCTCCGGACAGGAGGTCGTCGGCGGCTACACCTTC | CASSSGQEVVGGYTF
TRBJ1-2 | NA | TRBD1 | TRBV18 | TGTGCCAGCTCACCAACAGGGGACTATGGCTACACCTTC | CASSPTGDYGYTF
TRBJ1-1 | NA | TRBD1 | TRBV7-3 | TGTGCCAGCAGCCCCGGACAGGGCGAAGCTTTCTTT | CASSPGQGEAFF
TRBJ1-1 | once | TRBD1 | TRBV10-3 | TGTGCCATCAGTGAGTCACAGGGACAGGGTCGGGAAGCTTTCTTT | CAISESQGQGREAFF
TRBJ1-2 | NA | TRBD1 | TRBV7-2 | TGTGCCAGCAGCCTGGGACAGGGCTATGGCTACACCTTC | CASSLGQGYGYTF
TRBJ1-1 | NA | NA | TRBV7-9 | TGTGCCAGCACCAGACAGCCAAACACTGAAGCTTTCTTT | CASTRQPNTEAFF
TRBJ1-1 | NA | NA | TRBV5-1 | TGCGCCAGCAGCGGGGGGACGAACACTGAAGCTTTCTTT | CASSGGTNTEAFF
TRBJ2-6 | NA | NA | TRBV28 | TGTGCCAGCAGTTCAATGGCAGACTCTGGGGCCAACGTCCTGACTTTC | CASSSMADSGANVLTF
TRBJ2-5 | NA | NA | TRBV4-2 | TGTGCCAGCAGCCAAGATTCCCTCTCGGCTAGAAGGGCTTCAGAGACCCAGTACTTC | CASSQDSLSARRASETQYF
TRBJ2-3 | NA | NA | TRBV6-1 | TGTGCCAGCAGTGAAGCGCTTGGGGCAGGGAAACAGTATTTT | CASSEALGAGKQYF
TRBJ2-7 | NA | NA | TRBV28 | TGTGCCAGCGCGCCTTCATCCGCCTCCTACGAGCAGTACTTC | CASAPSSASYEQYF
TRBJ2-1 | NA | NA | TRBV18 | TGTGCCAGCGCCGGTCTGGGGGGCTACAATGAGCAGTTCTTC | CASAGLGGYNEQFF
TRBJ2-2 | NA | TRBD1 | TRBV10-3 | TGTGCCATCAGCAACCCCCCGGGACAGGGTCTTGGGACCGGGGAGCTGTTTTTT | CAISNPPGQGLGTGELFF
TRBJ2-6 | NA | TRBD1 | TRBV7-9 | TGTGCCAGCAGACCCCGAGACAGGGCGTCTGGGGCCAACGTCCTGACTTTC | CASRPRDRASGANVLTF
TRBJ2-7 | NA | NA | TRBV25-1 | TGTGCCAGCAGTGAATCCCTGGCAGGTTCCTACGAGCAGTACTTC | CASSESLAGSYEQYF
TRBJ2-7 | NA | NA | TRBV10-2 | TGCGCCAGCAGTGAGTCGGGGGGATCCCCCGTTGACTACGAGCAGTACTTC | CASSESGGSPVDYEQYF
TRBJ2-3 | NA | NA | TRBV5-4 | TGTGCCAGCAGCTTGGCCCCGGCAGCTAGCACAGATACGCAGTATTTT | CASSLAPAASTDTQYF
TRBJ2-7 | NA | TRBD2 | TRBV5-1 | TGCGCCAGCAGCTTAACTACTAGCGGGGGAGCGCCCTACGAGCAGTACTTC | CASSLTTSGGAPYEQYF
TRBJ1-2 | NA | NA | TRBV11-2 | TGTGCCAGCAGCGTCGACCCTCGGGGGCGTGGGGGCTACACCTTC | CASSVDPRGRGGYTF
TRBJ1-1 | once | NA | TRBV6-1 | TGTGCCAGCAGGGTCAGAGCTCCCAGGACTGAAGCTTTCTTT | CASRVRAPRTEAFF
TRBJ2-3 | NA | NA | TRBV9 | TGTGCCAGCAGCGTAGCTATCCCCACAGATACGCAGTATTTT | CASSVAIPTDTQYF